The text below deals with one T cell receptor beta chain. Its cognate antigen is unknown. These data come from a study of cytomegalovirus exposure and HLA in healthy donors. Primers included in the PCR were 60 Vbeta and 13 Jbeta primers. The authors' processing: An analysis that came later counted 60 million to 80 million unique TCR beta chains, 10 million to 11 million shared. TCRdb's copy holds only in-frame clones and misses some; the assay was immunoSEQ multiplex PCR. V and J calls plus clone size are reproduced from that table; the DNA served to infer D and trimming. The sample yields tens of thousands of clones, around 73% seen once. In germline, CDR1 is SGDLS, CDR2 YYNGEE. V dropped 4 bases and J dropped 7; count of bases not matched to a gene: 5. The CDR3 is 14 amino acids. The study, taken as a whole, reports: The authors listed 150 or so TCR beta chains as cytomegalovirus-associated. A reported reduction in N-insertions relative to the approximately 690-donor mean was seen in an Asian-associated ancestry cluster in a later analysis.

Sequencing was carried out using PBMCs. The clonotype originates from a man in his fifties or sixties in good health and CMV-seronegative. The chain is built from TRBV9 and TRBJ1-6, with 7 bases matching TRBD1. The CDR3 protein is CASSRQGANSPLHF. The CDR3 bases are TGTGCCAGCAGCCGACAGGGAGCCAATTCACCCCTCCACTTT. Full variable domain (missing parts from reference TRBV9 and TRBJ1-6): DSGVTQTPKHLITATGQRVTLRCSPRSGDLSVYWYQQSLDQGLQFLIQYYNGEERAKGNILERFSAQQFPDLHSELNLSSLELGDSALYFCASSRQGANSPLHFGNGTRLTVT.